This T cell receptor beta chain was sequenced during a study of identical twins. Everyone who donated was a healthy Caucasian. Germline V gene data show CDR1 as LGHDT and CDR2 as YNNKEL (reference sequence). V lost 3 bases and J 7 bases, leaving 12 bases between the germline ends. The CDR3 covers 14 residues. The table lists this clonotype with a few counts. Its antigen is still unknown. General study results and limits: Beta clonotypes that were abundant in cord blood contained fewer insertions, a pattern absent from memory repertoires. Low generation probability was overrepresented in out-of-frame alpha sequences shared by twins.

Through template switching, a universal primer site was introduced, and the cDNA contained unique molecular identifiers. TCRdb redid the calling of the 5' RACE reads with MiXCR, one entry per CDR3 protein. The repertoire holds 210,000 or so distinct CDR3 sequences, with about 7.5% as singletons. These sequences were also reported in another study, on yellow fever vaccine responses in identical twins.

The sequence was obtained from a woman under 30 in good health. The chain carries TRBV3-1 and TRBJ2-2, with D tentatively TRBD2 (6 bases). The sequencing sample was made of memory (CD45RO+) T cells sorted from blood. The CDR3 loop is CASSHGRGSGELFF. The CDR3 bases are TGTGCCAGCAGCCACGGGAGAGGGAGCGGGGAGCTGTTTTTT.